These T cell receptor beta chains were read from a single sample in a study of identical twins. A single record per CDR3 protein comes from TCRdb applying MiXCR to the 5' RACE reads. The sample has around 500,000 distinct CDR3 sequences; approximately 15% are singletons. These data were also reused for a study on yellow fever vaccine responses in identical twins.

The material sequenced was CD4+ T cells sorted from blood. These receptors came from a woman under 30 in good health. Each CDR3 is given with its conserved first and last residue. The order of the fields is clone size, J gene, D gene, V gene, CDR3 DNA, CDR3 protein. The D gene is left open where the match is weak. Only part of the rows carry a size: once, few, many, or a class if the clone is expanded.

NA | TRBJ1-4 | TRBD1 | TRBV6-1 | TGTGCCAGCAGTCCCCGACAGGGTCTAGGTGAAAAACTGTTTTTT | CASSPRQGLGEKLFF
NA | TRBJ2-3 | NA | TRBV7-2 | TGTGCCAGCAGCAATAAGGGGGTCGAGGCGAATACGCAGTATTTT | CASSNKGVEANTQYF
NA | TRBJ2-7 | TRBD1 | TRBV6-5 | TGTGCCAGCAGTTCCACAAAAACAGGGGCCTACGAGCAGTACTTC | CASSSTKTGAYEQYF
NA | TRBJ2-3 | NA | TRBV7-2 | TGTGCCAGCAGCTTACTGCGAAGGGGTAGCACAGATACGCAGTATTTT | CASSLLRRGSTDTQYF
few | TRBJ2-2 | TRBD1 | TRBV10-3 | TGTGCCATCAGGACCACCGGGACAGGGAACACCGGGGAGCTGTTTTTT | CAIRTTGTGNTGELFF
few | TRBJ1-3 | TRBD1 | TRBV7-2 | TGTGCCAGCAGCTTAGGGGGACAGGGGGCGCATGGAAACACCATATATTTT | CASSLGGQGAHGNTIYF
NA | TRBJ1-5 | NA | TRBV3-1 | TGTGCCAGCAGCCCTGGACAGTCACAGCCCCAGCATTTT | CASSPGQSQPQHF
few | TRBJ2-2 | NA | TRBV5-1 | TGCGCCAGCAGCTTGGACGGGGGCTGGGCCAACACCGGGGAGCTGTTTTTT | CASSLDGGWANTGELFF
NA | TRBJ2-1 | TRBD1 | TRBV27 | TGTGCCAGCAGTTCCTTTGACAGGGTCCACAATGAGCAGTTCTTC | CASSSFDRVHNEQFF
few | TRBJ2-3 | TRBD2 | TRBV3-1 | TGTGCCAGCAGCCAAGAGGGCGGGAGAAATACGCAGTATTTT | CASSQEGGRNTQYF
NA | TRBJ1-6 | NA | TRBV10-2 | TGCGCCAGCAGTGTGGGGGGGCGTGTAAATTCACCCCTCCACTTT | CASSVGGRVNSPLHF
NA | TRBJ2-3 | NA | TRBV20-1 | TGCAGTGCTAGAAGATCGGGGGCTACAGATACGCAGTATTTT | CSARRSGATDTQYF
few | TRBJ1-6 | TRBD1 | TRBV29-1 | TGCAGCGTTGGAGGAGACAGGGCGAATTCACCCCTCCACTTT | CSVGGDRANSPLHF
NA | TRBJ2-7 | NA | TRBV10-3 | TGTGCCATCAGGCAGGAGGGGAGAATAAACGAGCAGTACTTC | CAIRQEGRINEQYF
NA | TRBJ2-3 | TRBD2 | TRBV2 | TGTGCCAGCACCCCGGGACTAGCGGGAGGAGATACGCAGTATTTT | CASTPGLAGGDTQYF
NA | TRBJ1-5 | TRBD1 | TRBV12-3/TRBV12-4 | TGTGCCAGCAGTTTGGACAGGGGGTTTCGCAATCAGCCCCAGCATTTT | CASSLDRGFRNQPQHF